This T cell receptor (beta chain) was recovered during a study of T cells in narcolepsy. The study's findings and limits: In some patient and control memory CD4+ samples, autoreactive clones were absent.

Notes on this clone: Its antigen is unidentified.

Sequencing used immunoSEQ multiplex PCR; TCRdb keeps in-frame clones, though not all of them. Among 23,000 or so clones listed, 84% were seen once. Germline-derived CDR1 and CDR2 are MDHEN and SYDVKM. The V end was cut by 2 bases, the J end by 7 bases, with 12 bases between. This CDR3 has 13 residues. This clonotype was sampled from a human donor with narcolepsy. Sequencing input: CD45RA- memory CD4+ T cells from PBMCs. The chain joins TRBV28 to TRBJ2-7; the D is unclear. The CDR3 spells CASSLNADLEQYF. The CDR3 region has the DNA TGTGCCAGCAGTTTAAATGCCGACTTAGAGCAGTACTTC.